The rows below give T cell receptor beta chains drawn from one sample of a study of blood T cells in healthy people across ages. MiXCR, run by TCRdb on the 5' RACE reads, gives a single entry per CDR3 protein. The sample carries roughly 640,000 distinct CDR3 sequences, 25% to 30% recorded once. The specimen was blood. The receptors were sampled from an elderly woman in good health. The CDR3 runs from the conserved cysteine through the conserved F or W. A D gene is named only where the DNA matches it firmly. The size of a clone is reported for some rows only, either as once, few or many, or as a class for expanded clones.

d_call j_call clone_size v_call cdr3_nt cdr3_aa
. TRBJ2-3 many TRBV30 TGTGCCTGGAGTGAGATAGGGGGGCTTACAGATACGCAGTATTTT CAWSEIGGLTDTQYF
. TRBJ2-2 few TRBV4-2 TGTGCCAGCAGCCACGGCGGGACTTACAACACCGGGGAGCTGTTTTTT CASSHGGTYNTGELFF
TRBD2 TRBJ2-3 once TRBV20-1 TGCAGTGCTAGGTCTAGCGGGAGTATCACAGATACGCAGTATTTT CSARSSGSITDTQYF
. TRBJ2-5 many TRBV7-8 TGTGCCAGCAGCTTAGCGTTAAGAGGACCTGAAGAGACCCAGTACTTC CASSLALRGPEETQYF
TRBD1 TRBJ2-2 . TRBV7-8 TGTGCCAGCAGCTTAATCGTACAGGGGGCCCGGGAGCTGTTTTTT CASSLIVQGARELFF
TRBD1 TRBJ2-3 many TRBV12-3/TRBV12-4 TGTGCCAGCAGGGTGAGACAGGGGGCAGATACGCAGTATTTT CASRVRQGADTQYF
. TRBJ1-1 . TRBV12-3/TRBV12-4 TGTGCCAGCAGTTTAAGCGCAGAAGAAGCTTTCTTT CASSLSAEEAFF
TRBD2 TRBJ2-4 many TRBV30 TGTGCCTGGAGTTCCACGGGGGGAAACATTCAGTACTTC CAWSSTGGNIQYF
. TRBJ2-3 . TRBV11-2 TGTGCCAGCAGCCAGGCGCCGGTGCGAGATACGCAGTATTTT CASSQAPVRDTQYF
. TRBJ2-5 . TRBV7-3 TGTGCCAGCAGCCCGGGACCGTCAACAGAGACCCAGTACTTC CASSPGPSTETQYF
. TRBJ2-1 many TRBV9 TGTGCCAGCAGCGTAGGGGGGGATTCCTACAATGAGCAGTTCTTC CASSVGGDSYNEQFF
. TRBJ1-5 few TRBV7-9 TGTGCCAGCAGCCAACCGGGATGTAGGGTAATCGGCCCCCAGCATTTT CASSQPGCRVIGPQHF
. TRBJ1-5 many TRBV2 TGTGCCAGCACTCCGATGGACCTGAGCAATCAGCCCCAGCATTTT CASTPMDLSNQPQHF
. TRBJ1-1 many TRBV12-3/TRBV12-4 TGTGCCAGCAGTTTTAGGGCCAGGGGTTCGTTGGGTGAAGCTTTCTTT CASSFRARGSLGEAFF
. TRBJ1-5 many TRBV12-3/TRBV12-4 TGTGCCAGCAGTAGACTGCGCCTGTTCAGCAATCAGCCCCAGCATTTT CASSRLRLFSNQPQHF
TRBD2 TRBJ2-3 . TRBV20-1 TGCAGTGCCATGACTAGCGGGAGTCCATTTACGCAGTATTTT CSAMTSGSPFTQYF
TRBD2 TRBJ2-3 many TRBV7-6 TGTGCCAGCAGCTTAGCGCGCGGTAGCGGGGGGGATACGCAGTATTTT CASSLARGSGGDTQYF
TRBD1 TRBJ2-7 few TRBV20-1 TGCAGTGCTAGAGATCAGTGGACAGGGGTCTACGAGCAGTACTTC CSARDQWTGVYEQYF
TRBD1 TRBJ2-5 few TRBV14 TGTGCCAGCAGCCGGGGATTACAGGGGTTCGCAGAGACCCAGTACTTC CASSRGLQGFAETQYF
TRBD1 TRBJ1-1 many TRBV29-1 TGCAGCGCCAGGGGGGGGCCCGGCACTGAAGCTTTCTTT CSARGGPGTEAFF
TRBD2 TRBJ2-2 . TRBV20-1 TGCAGTGCTAGAGATACTAGCGGGAACACCGGGGAGCTGTTTTTT CSARDTSGNTGELFF
TRBD1 TRBJ1-1 . TRBV18 TGTGCCAGCTCTTTAGGGACAGATATGAACACTGAAGCTTTCTTT CASSLGTDMNTEAFF
. TRBJ1-5 . TRBV19 TGTGCCAGTAGTATAGATCTGACTGGCAATCGGCCCCAGCATTTT CASSIDLTGNRPQHF
. TRBJ2-3 . TRBV18 TGTGCCAGCGCACTTAGACAGGCCAACCCAGATACGCAGTATTTT CASALRQANPDTQYF
. TRBJ2-2 . TRBV4-2 TGTGCCAGCAGCCAAGAGGGCAGCCGCACCGGGGAGCTGTTTTTT CASSQEGSRTGELFF
. TRBJ1-1 few TRBV29-1 TGCAGCGCCGCCCGGGCCGTCGGAACTGAAGCTTTCTTT CSAARAVGTEAFF
TRBD1 TRBJ2-7 few TRBV18 TGTGCCAGCTCACCCCGACAGGGTTCGGGGTTCTACGAGCAGTACTTC CASSPRQGSGFYEQYF
TRBD1 TRBJ1-2 . TRBV12-3/TRBV12-4 TGTGCCAGCAGCCCGACAGGGGGAAGCTATGGCTACACCTTC CASSPTGGSYGYTF
TRBD1 TRBJ1-1 few TRBV19 TGTGCCAGTAGCGCGGACAGGGGGAGTACTGAAGCTTTCTTT CASSADRGSTEAFF
. TRBJ1-2 many TRBV2 TGTGCCAGCAGTGCAGGGGTTGGCGGCTACACCTTC CASSAGVGGYTF
TRBD2 TRBJ2-7 . TRBV5-1 TGCGCCAGCAGCTTACTAGCGGGACAAATCGACTACGAGCAGTACTTC CASSLLAGQIDYEQYF
. TRBJ2-2 . TRBV20-1 TGCAGTGCGGGCGAATTCACCGGGGAGCTGTTTTTT CSAGEFTGELFF
. TRBJ1-1 . TRBV15 TGTGCCACCAGCAGCGGAACGTCCCGCGCTGAAGCTTTCTTT CATSSGTSRAEAFF
TRBD1 TRBJ1-2 many TRBV6-5 TGTGCCAGCAGTTACTCGGCCAGACAGGGGGTCGGCTACACCTTC CASSYSARQGVGYTF
TRBD2 TRBJ2-1 many TRBV7-2 TGTGCCAGCAGCCGCGACGGGAGGAGCTCCTACAATGAGCAGTTCTTC CASSRDGRSSYNEQFF
. TRBJ2-3 few TRBV15 TGTGCCACCAGCAGGGAGTCCACAGATACGCAGTATTTT CATSRESTDTQYF
. TRBJ1-1 many TRBV12-3/TRBV12-4 TGTGCCAGCAGTTTGAATGGGGTGAACACTGAAGCTTTCTTT CASSLNGVNTEAFF
TRBD1 TRBJ1-1 few TRBV20-1 TGCAGTGCTAGCCATCCGGGACAGGGGAGAAACACTGAAGCTTTCTTT CSASHPGQGRNTEAFF
TRBD1 TRBJ1-2 many TRBV18 TGTGCCAGCTCATCGGACAGGGACTCCTATGGCTACACCTTC CASSSDRDSYGYTF
. TRBJ2-7 many TRBV6-5 TGTGCCAGCAGGATGACAGGTTCCTCCTACGAGCAGTACTTC CASRMTGSSYEQYF
TRBD1 TRBJ1-2 few TRBV20-1 TGCAGTGCTAGAGATCACAGGGGGCGCGGCTATGGCTACACCTTC CSARDHRGRGYGYTF
. TRBJ1-6 few TRBV25-1 TGTGCCAACAGTGAACTGGTGGGGCACGGGAATTCACCCCTCCACTTT CANSELVGHGNSPLHF
TRBD1 TRBJ1-1 . TRBV4-1 TGCGCCAGCAGTTACCGCTGGGTCGGACAGGGGAACACTGAAGCTTTCTTT CASSYRWVGQGNTEAFF
. TRBJ1-2 few TRBV2 TGTGCCAGCACCCCCGGGACGGAGCACTATGGCTACACCTTC CASTPGTEHYGYTF
. TRBJ2-7 . TRBV29-1 TGCAGCGTTGAAGAGGGGGCCAGGGTGGGCTACGAGCAGTACTTC CSVEEGARVGYEQYF
. TRBJ1-4 . TRBV5-1 TGCGCCAGCAGCACACAACCAGCAGGGTCTAATGAAAAACTGTTTTTT CASSTQPAGSNEKLFF
. TRBJ2-1 many TRBV14 TGTGCCAGCAGCCAAGTAGGCAGCGGTGACAATGAGCAGTTCTTC CASSQVGSGDNEQFF
. TRBJ2-7 . TRBV27 TGTGCCAGCAGTTTATCCGGCGGGGGCAACTACGAGCAGTACTTC CASSLSGGGNYEQYF
TRBD1 TRBJ1-1 . TRBV5-1 TGCGCCAGCAGCTCCAGGGGGATGGGCACTGAAGCTTTCTTT CASSSRGMGTEAFF
. TRBJ2-1 . TRBV11-2 TGTGCCAGCAACTTAGGTAGCCGAAACACCGAGCGAGAGTTCTTC CASNLGSRNTEREFF
. TRBJ2-6 many TRBV27 TGTGCCAGCAGTATTCCAGGGACCGGGGCCAACGTCCTGACTTTC CASSIPGTGANVLTF
TRBD1 TRBJ2-5 many TRBV7-3 TGTGCCAGCAGCCGAGGGGGCATGGAGACCCAGTACTTC CASSRGGMETQYF
TRBD2 TRBJ2-1 . TRBV20-1 TGCAGTGTTGACCCTAGCGGGGGGCAGTACAATGAGCAGTTCTTC CSVDPSGGQYNEQFF
. TRBJ2-7 many TRBV28 TGTGCCAGCAGGTCGGGCCAGTTCTACGAGCAGTACTTC CASRSGQFYEQYF